The 8 T cell receptor beta chains listed next were all sequenced from one sample in a study of blood T cell repertoires in COVID-19. Repertoires were generated with immunoSEQ multiplex PCR, while TCRdb's copy carries only in-frame clones and drops some. The sample shows around 28,000 clones, 75% to 90% of them seen only once. Sequencing input: peripheral blood. These receptors were collected from a human donor with acute or convalescent COVID-19. The donor label of this sample is uncertain.

The CDR3 loop reads CASSPRDRVVQAFF. The DNA of the CDR3 is TGTGCCAGCAGCCCCCGGGACAGGGTGGTTCAAGCTTTCTTT. This rearrangement joins TRBV7-2 to TRBJ1-1, with 9 bases identical to TRBD1. The CDR3 length is 14 residues. The junction had 10 bases not matched to a gene; V was cut back by 5 bases and J by 9 bases. The germline V gene encodes CDR1 SGHTA and CDR2 FQGNSA. The full variable domain, completed using reference TRBV7-2 and TRBJ1-1, is GAGVSQSPSNKVTEKGKDVELRCDPISGHTALYWYRQSLGQGLEFLIYFQGNSAPDKSGLPSDRFSAERTGGSVSTLTIQRTQQEDSAVYLCASSPRDRVVQAFFGQGTRLTVV.

The V call is TRBV28, the J call TRBJ1-4, with D perhaps matching TRBD1 (5 bases). Germline V CDR1 and CDR2: MDHEN, SYDVKM. This CDR3 has 15 amino acids. V lost 6 bases and J 8 bases, leaving 19 bases between the germline ends. Here the CDR3 reads CASRGPTRGGEKLFF. CDR3 nucleotides: TGTGCCAGCAGAGGGCCCACGAGGGGAGGGGAAAAACTGTTTTTT.

The chain couples TRBV4-3 to TRBJ1-2, with D unclear. The germline CDR1 and CDR2 sequences are LGHNA and YSLEER. V was shortened by 8 bases and J by 3 bases, with 19 bases between the two germline ends. The CDR3 contains 15 residues. The CDR3 loop is CASANNGGRDYGYTF. The CDR3, as DNA: TGCGCCAGCGCCAACAATGGAGGTCGGGACTATGGCTACACCTTC.

The chain joins TRBV29-1 to TRBJ2-7, with D perhaps TRBD2 (5 bases). Per germline, CDR1 SQVTM and CDR2 ANQGSEA. The V gene lost 6 bases and the J gene lost 5 bases, with 14 bases spanning the gap. CDR3 length: 12 amino acids. The CDR3 here is CSVDDRGDEQYF. In DNA, the CDR3 is TGCAGCGTCGATGACCGGGGAGACGAGCAGTACTTC.

This chain uses TRBV18 with TRBJ1-5; 7 bases agree with TRBD1. The CDR3 runs 15 residues. The V and J ends lost 3 bases and 0 bases, in that order; junction bases with no gene match: 2. CDR1 and CDR2 from the germline V gene are KGHSH and LQKENI. CDR3 bases: TGTGCCAGCTCACCTGACAGGGTTAGCAATCAGCCCCAGCATTTT. Its translation: CASSPDRVSNQPQHF.

The CDR3 DNA is TGTGCCAGCACGCCCGGGACAGGGAGAATAAGCCTCTGGGCCAACGTCCTGACTTTC. Amino acids: CASTPGTGRISLWANVLTF. The V and J genes are TRBV28 and TRBJ2-6; 9 bases fit TRBD1. Trimming at V came to 7 bases and at J to 5 bases, leaving 18 bases not matched to a gene. The CDR3 covers 19 residues. Germline CDR1 is MDHEN and CDR2 is SYDVKM.

The genes are TRBV5-1 and TRBJ2-7, with D possibly matching TRBD1 (5 bases). CDR1 and CDR2 from the germline V gene are SGHRS and YFSETQ. The CDR3 runs 14 residues. V lost 4 bases to trimming and J lost 0 bases, with 11 bases between them. In DNA, the CDR3 is TGCGCCAGCAGCATGACAGACTCCTCCTACGAGCAGTACTTC. As protein: CASSMTDSSYEQYF.

This chain joins TRBV19 and TRBJ1-6; D is uncertain. With 6 bases removed from V and 7 bases from J, the gap between germline ends came to 10 bases. The CDR3 consists of 13 residues. Germline CDR1 and CDR2: LNHDA and SQIVND (reference sequence). The CDR3 DNA is TGTGCCAGTAGAACAGAGCAGAATTCACCCCTCCACTTT. Its protein product is CASRTEQNSPLHF.